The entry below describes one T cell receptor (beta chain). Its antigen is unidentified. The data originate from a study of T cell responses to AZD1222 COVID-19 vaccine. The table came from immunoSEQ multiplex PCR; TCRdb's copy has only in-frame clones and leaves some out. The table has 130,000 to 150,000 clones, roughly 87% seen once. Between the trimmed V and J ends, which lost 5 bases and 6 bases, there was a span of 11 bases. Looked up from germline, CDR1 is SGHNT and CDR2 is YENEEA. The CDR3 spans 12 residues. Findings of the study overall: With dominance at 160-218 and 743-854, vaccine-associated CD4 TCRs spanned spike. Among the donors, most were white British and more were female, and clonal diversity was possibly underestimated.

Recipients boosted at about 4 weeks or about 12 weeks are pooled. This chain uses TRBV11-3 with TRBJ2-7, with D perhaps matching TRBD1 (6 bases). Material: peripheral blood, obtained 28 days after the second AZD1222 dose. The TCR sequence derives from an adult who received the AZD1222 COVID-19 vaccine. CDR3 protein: CASSRTGREQYF. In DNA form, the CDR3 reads TGTGCCAGCAGCAGAACAGGGCGCGAGCAGTACTTC.